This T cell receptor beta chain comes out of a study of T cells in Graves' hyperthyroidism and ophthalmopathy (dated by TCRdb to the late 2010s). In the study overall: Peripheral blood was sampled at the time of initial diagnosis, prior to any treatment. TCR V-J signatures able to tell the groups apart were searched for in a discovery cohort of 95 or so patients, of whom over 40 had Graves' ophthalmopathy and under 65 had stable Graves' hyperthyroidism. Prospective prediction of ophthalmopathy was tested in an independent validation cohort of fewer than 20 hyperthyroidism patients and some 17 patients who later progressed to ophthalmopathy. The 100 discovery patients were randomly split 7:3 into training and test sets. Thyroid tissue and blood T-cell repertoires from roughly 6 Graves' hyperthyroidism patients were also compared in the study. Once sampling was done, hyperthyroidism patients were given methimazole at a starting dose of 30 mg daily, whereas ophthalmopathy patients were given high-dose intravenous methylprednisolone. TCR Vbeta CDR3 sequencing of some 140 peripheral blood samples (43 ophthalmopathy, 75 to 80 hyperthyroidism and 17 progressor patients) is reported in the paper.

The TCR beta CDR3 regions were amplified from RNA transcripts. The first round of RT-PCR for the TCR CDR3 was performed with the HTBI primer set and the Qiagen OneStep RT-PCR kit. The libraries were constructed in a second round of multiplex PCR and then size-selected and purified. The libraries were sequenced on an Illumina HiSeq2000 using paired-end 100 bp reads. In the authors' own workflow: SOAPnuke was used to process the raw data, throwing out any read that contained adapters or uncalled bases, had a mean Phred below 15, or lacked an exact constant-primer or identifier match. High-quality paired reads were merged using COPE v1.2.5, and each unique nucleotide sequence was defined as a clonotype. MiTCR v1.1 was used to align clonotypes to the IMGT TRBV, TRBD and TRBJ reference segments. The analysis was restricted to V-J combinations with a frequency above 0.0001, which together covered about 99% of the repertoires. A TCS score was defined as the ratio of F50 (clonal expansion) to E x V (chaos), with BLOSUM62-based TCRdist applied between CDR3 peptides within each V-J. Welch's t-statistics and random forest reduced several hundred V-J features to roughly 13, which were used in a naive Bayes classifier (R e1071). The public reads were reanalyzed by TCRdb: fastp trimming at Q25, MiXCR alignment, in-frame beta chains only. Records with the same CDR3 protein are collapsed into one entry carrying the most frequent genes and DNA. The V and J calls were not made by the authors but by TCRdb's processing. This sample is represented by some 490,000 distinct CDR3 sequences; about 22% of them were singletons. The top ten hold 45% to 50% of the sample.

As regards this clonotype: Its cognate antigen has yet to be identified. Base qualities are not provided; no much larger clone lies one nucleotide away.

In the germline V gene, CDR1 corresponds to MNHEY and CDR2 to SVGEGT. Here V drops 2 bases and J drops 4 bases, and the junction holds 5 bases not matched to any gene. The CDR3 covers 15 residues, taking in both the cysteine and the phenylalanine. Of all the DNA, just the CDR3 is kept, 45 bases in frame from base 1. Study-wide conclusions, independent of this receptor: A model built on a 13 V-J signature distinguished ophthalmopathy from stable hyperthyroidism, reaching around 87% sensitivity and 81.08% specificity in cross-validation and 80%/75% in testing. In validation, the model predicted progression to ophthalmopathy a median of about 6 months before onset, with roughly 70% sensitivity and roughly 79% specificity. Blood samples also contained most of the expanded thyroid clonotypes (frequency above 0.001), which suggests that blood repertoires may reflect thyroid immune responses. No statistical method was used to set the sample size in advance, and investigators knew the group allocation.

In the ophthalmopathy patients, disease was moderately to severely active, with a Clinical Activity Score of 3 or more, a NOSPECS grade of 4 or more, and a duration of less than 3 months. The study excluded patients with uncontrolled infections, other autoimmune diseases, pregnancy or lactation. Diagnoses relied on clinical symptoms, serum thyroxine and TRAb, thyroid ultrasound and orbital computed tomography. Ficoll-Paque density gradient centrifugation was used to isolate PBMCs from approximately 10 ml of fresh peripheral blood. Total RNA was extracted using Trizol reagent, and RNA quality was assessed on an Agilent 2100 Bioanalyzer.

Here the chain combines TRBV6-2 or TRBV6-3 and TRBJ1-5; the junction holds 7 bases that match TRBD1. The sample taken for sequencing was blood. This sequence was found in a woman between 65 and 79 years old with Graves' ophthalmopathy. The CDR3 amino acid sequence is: CASSYVWTGNQPQHF. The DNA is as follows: TGTGCCAGCAGTTACGTCTGGACAGGTAATCAGCCCCAGCATTTT.